The clone carrying this TCR beta chain was observed a few times. The antigen is unknown. This sample was taken from a study of identical twins. All donors were healthy Caucasians. Overall study results and limits: There were fewer insertions in abundant cord blood beta clonotypes, but memory repertoires showed no such pattern.

TCRdb processed the 5' RACE reads anew with MiXCR; each CDR3 protein has one entry. The sample includes approximately 490,000 distinct CDR3 sequences, about a fifth seen only once; the top ten take approximately 0.52%. The germline CDR1 and CDR2 sequences are SGHDN and FVKESK. V shed 4 bases and J 3 bases; nucleotides not matched to a gene: 10. This CDR3 has 18 amino acids. This sample also belongs to another study, concerning yellow fever vaccine responses in identical twins. Per that study: Reports say the vaccine T cell response in twins looked partly convergent and partly personalized.

This sequence joins TRBV14 and TRBJ2-1, with 12 bases aligning to TRBD2. Sample: CD4+ T cells sorted from blood. The TCR originated in a woman in her late teens or twenties in good health. The CDR3 DNA reads TGTGCCAGCAGCCTGGACGCGAAACTAGCGGGAGGCTACAATGAGCAGTTCTTC. Translating it yields CASSLDAKLAGGYNEQFF.